The subject of this entry is one TCR beta chain. The CDR3 extends over 15 amino acids. With V trimmed by 3 bases and J by 5 bases, 10 bases remained unmatched. The germline V gene encodes CDR1 GTSNPN and CDR2 SVGIG (reference sequence). The data were taken from a study of technical replicates of blood from several donors. The assay was immunoSEQ multiplex PCR, and TCRdb's table has in-frame clones only and misses some. The table shows under 8,500 clones, with almost 90% occurring only once. Sequencing was performed on PBMCs. This receptor was taken from a human donor in good health. The J gene is TRBJ2-3, the V gene TRBV30, with TRBD2 matching 8 bases. The CDR3 reads CAWRQAVLAGDTQYF. The CDR3, as DNA: TGTGCCTGGAGGCAGGCGGTGCTAGCGGGAGATACGCAGTATTTT.